Presented here are 5 T cell receptor beta chains from one specimen sequenced in a study of blood T cell repertoires in COVID-19. Sequencing used immunoSEQ multiplex PCR; TCRdb keeps in-frame clones, though not all of them. The sample lists 230,000 or so clones; around 83% were seen once. The specimen was peripheral blood. The receptor set was obtained from a man in his forties or fifties with active or convalescent COVID-19.

This chain joins TRBV7-2 and TRBJ1-5; D is unclear. Trimming pared 2 bases from V and 3 bases from J, leaving 8 bases between. CDR1 is SGHTA and CDR2 is FQGNSA in the germline V gene. The length of the CDR3 is 14 residues. CDR3 region: CASSLPGVNQPQHF. The DNA for the CDR3 is TGTGCCAGCAGCTTACCGGGAGTCAATCAGCCCCAGCATTTT. Using reference TRBV7-2 and TRBJ1-5 for the parts outside the CDR3, the full variable domain is GAGVSQSPSNKVTEKGKDVELRCDPISGHTALYWYRQSLGQGLEFLIYFQGNSAPDKSGLPSDRFSAERTGGSVSTLTIQRTQQEDSAVYLCASSLPGVNQPQHFGDGTRLSIL.

The CDR3 DNA sequence: TGCGCCAGCAGCCGCGGCGTCGGGACAGGGGCTATGAACACTGAAGCTTTCTTT. Amino acids: CASSRGVGTGAMNTEAFF. J is TRBJ1-1 and V is TRBV4-3; 10 bases are a match to TRBD1. Trimming at V came to 4 bases and at J to 0 bases, leaving 11 bases not matched to a gene. Germline V gene sequence: CDR1 LGHNA, CDR2 YSLEER. This CDR3 comprises 18 residues.

This clone has just a few counts. The J gene is TRBJ1-1, the V gene TRBV6-1; 9 positions match TRBD1. The V and J ends lost 0 bases and 5 bases, in that order; junction bases with no gene match: 7. The CDR3 loop spans 16 amino acids. CDR1 MNHNS and CDR2 SASEGT come from the germline V gene. The DNA for the CDR3 is TGTGCCAGCAGTGAAGCGTCGACAGGGGGTTATACTGAAGCTTTCTTT. This translates into CASSEASTGGYTEAFF.

CDR3 region: CASSERRGGMSNQPQHF. The CDR3 DNA sequence: TGTGCCAGCAGTGAGAGGCGAGGGGGAATGAGCAATCAGCCCCAGCATTTT. The chain joins TRBV6-1 to TRBJ1-5; D perhaps matches TRBD1 (6 bases). Germline assignment: CDR1 MNHNS and CDR2 SASEGT. With 3 bases removed from V and 1 base from J, the gap between germline ends came to 16 bases. This CDR3 is 17 amino acids long.

This clone showed up just a few times. This chain's CDR3 is CASSPGDRGVYGYTF. CDR3 nucleotides: TGTGCCAGCAGCCCTGGGGACAGGGGGGTCTATGGCTACACCTTC. The chain is built from TRBV7-2 and TRBJ1-2; TRBD1 matches 11 bases. Germline V lookup: CDR1 SGHTA, CDR2 FQGNSA. This CDR3 is 15 amino acids long. V shed 5 bases and J 4 bases; nucleotides not matched to a gene: 6.